This paragraph covers one T cell receptor beta chain sequence. Its antigen is still unknown. The data were obtained in a study of cytomegalovirus exposure and HLA in healthy donors. The PCR was carried out with 60 Vbeta primers and 13 Jbeta primers. Sequenced by immunoSEQ multiplex PCR; TCRdb stores in-frame clones only, minus some. The table has roughly 150,000 clones, approximately 70% seen once. From germline, CDR1 is MNHEY and CDR2 SMNVEV (reference sequence). This CDR3 has 16 amino acids. Trimming cost V 6 bases and J 4 bases; bases outside gene matches: 13. General study points: Later analysis demonstrated an association between a missense DCLRE1C variant and TCR beta V- and J-gene trimming. A later analysis reported that several of the most significant clusters appeared to be linked to common viral pathogens, among them Epstein-Barr virus. Highly shared variants forming one cluster were likely a sequencing artifact. The authors excluded some V segments, including TRBV6-2 and TRBV6-3, as indistinguishable.

This receptor was identified in a young woman in good health and CMV-seropositive. Source material: PBMCs. The chain links TRBV27 to TRBJ2-5, with 8 positions matching TRBD2. CDR3 amino acids: CASRPAGRGGVETQYF. For the CDR3, the DNA is TGTGCCAGCAGACCTGCGGGTCGGGGGGGCGTAGAGACCCAGTACTTC.